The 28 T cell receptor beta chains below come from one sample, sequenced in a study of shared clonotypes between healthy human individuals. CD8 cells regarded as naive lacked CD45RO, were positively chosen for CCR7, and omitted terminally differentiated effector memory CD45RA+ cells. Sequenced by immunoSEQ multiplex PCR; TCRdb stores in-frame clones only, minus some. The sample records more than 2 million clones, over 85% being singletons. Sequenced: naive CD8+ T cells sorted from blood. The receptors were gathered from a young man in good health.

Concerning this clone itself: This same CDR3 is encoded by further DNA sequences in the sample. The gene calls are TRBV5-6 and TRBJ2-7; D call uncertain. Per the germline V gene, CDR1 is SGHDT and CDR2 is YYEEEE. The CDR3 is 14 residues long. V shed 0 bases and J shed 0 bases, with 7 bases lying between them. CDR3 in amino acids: CASSLGSSSYEQYF. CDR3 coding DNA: TGTGCCAGCAGCTTGGGGTCCAGCTCCTACGAGCAGTACTTC.

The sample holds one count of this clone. Here the CDR3 reads CASLHPDSGGATDTQYF. CDR3 in DNA: TGCGCCAGCTTGCATCCCGACAGCGGGGGTGCCACAGATACGCAGTATTTT. The rearrangement joins TRBV10-2 to TRBJ2-3; 8 bases line up with TRBD2. The CDR3 covers 17 residues. J lost 2 bases, V lost 8 bases, and 15 bases had no gene match. Germline CDR1 is WSHSY and CDR2 is SAAADI.

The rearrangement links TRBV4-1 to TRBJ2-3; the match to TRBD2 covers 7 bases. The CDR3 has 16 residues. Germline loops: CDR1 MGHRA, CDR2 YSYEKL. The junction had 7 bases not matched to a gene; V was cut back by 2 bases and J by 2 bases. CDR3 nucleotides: TGCGCCAGCAGCCAACATCTAGCGGCCAACACAGATACGCAGTATTTT. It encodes CASSQHLAANTDTQYF.

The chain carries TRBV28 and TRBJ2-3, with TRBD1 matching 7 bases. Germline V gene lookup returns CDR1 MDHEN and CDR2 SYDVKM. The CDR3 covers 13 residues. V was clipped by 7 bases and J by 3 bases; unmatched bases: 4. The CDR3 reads CASNRGRTDTQYF. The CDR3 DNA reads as TGTGCCAGCAACAGGGGAAGGACAGATACGCAGTATTTT.

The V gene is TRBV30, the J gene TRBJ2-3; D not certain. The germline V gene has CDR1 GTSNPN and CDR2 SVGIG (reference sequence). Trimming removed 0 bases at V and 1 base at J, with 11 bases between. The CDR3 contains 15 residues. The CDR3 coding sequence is TGTGCCTGGAGTGTTTTTGACCGAGGCACAGATACGCAGTATTTT. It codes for CAWSVFDRGTDTQYF.

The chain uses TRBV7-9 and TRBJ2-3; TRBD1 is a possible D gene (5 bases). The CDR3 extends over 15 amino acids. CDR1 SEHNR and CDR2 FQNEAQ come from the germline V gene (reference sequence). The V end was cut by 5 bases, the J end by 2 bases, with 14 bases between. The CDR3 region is CASSLTVQDTDTQYF. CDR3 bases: TGTGCCAGCAGCCTGACGGTACAGGACACAGATACGCAGTATTTT. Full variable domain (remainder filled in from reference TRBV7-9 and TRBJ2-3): DTGVSQNPRHKITKRGQNVTFRCDPISEHNRLYWYRQTLGQGPEFLTYFQNEAQLEKSRLLSDRFSAERPKGSFSTLEIQRTEQGDSAMYLCASSLTVQDTDTQYFGPGTRLTVL.

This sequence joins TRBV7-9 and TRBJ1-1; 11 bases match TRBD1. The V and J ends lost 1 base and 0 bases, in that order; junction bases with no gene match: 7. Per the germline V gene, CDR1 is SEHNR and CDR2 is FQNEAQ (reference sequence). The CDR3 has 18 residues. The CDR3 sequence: CASSLVGTGGYMNTEAFF. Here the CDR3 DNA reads TGTGCCAGCAGCTTAGTCGGGACAGGGGGGTACATGAACACTGAAGCTTTCTTT.

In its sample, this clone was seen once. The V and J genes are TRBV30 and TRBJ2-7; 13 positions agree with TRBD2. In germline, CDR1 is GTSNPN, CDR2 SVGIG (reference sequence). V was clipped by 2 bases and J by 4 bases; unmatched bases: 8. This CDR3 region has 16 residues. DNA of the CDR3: TGTGCCTGGAGTCAATCCGGGACTAGCGGGATGTACGAGCAGTACTTC. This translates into CAWSQSGTSGMYEQYF.

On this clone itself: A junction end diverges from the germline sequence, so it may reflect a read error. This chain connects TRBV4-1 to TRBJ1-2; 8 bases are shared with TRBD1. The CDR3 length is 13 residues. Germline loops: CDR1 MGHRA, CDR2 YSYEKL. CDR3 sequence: CASSPRQGYDYTF. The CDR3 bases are TGCGCCAGCAGCCCTAGACAGGGGTATGACTACACCTTC.

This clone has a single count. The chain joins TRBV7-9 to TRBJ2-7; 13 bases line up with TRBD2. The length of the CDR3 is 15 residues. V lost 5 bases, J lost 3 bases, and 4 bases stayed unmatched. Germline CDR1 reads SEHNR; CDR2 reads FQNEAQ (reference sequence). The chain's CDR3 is CASSPLAGGLYEQYF. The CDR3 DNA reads TGTGCCAGCAGCCCACTAGCGGGGGGGCTCTACGAGCAGTACTTC.

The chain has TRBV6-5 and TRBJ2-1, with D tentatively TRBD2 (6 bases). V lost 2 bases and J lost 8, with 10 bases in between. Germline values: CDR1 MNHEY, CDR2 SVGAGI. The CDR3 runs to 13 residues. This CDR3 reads CASSYARGYEQFF. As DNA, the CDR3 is TGTGCCAGCAGTTACGCGCGGGGTTATGAGCAGTTCTTC.

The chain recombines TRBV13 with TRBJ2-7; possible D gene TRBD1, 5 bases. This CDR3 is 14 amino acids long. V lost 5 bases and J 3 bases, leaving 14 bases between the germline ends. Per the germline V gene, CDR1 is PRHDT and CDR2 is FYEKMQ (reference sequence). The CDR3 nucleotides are TGTGCCAGCAGCGCAGGGTTAGAGAACTACGAGCAGTACTTC. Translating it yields CASSAGLENYEQYF.

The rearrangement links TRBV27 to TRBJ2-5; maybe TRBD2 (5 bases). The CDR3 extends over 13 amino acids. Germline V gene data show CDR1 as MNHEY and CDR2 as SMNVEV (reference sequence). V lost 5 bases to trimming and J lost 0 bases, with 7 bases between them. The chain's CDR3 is CASSGGYQETQYF. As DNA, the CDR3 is TGTGCCAGCAGTGGCGGGTACCAAGAGACCCAGTACTTC.

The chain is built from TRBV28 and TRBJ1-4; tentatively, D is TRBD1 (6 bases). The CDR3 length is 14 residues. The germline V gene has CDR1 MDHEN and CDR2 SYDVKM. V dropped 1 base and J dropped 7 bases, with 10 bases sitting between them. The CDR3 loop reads CASSLSGVAEKLFF. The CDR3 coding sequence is TGTGCCAGCAGTTTATCAGGGGTTGCTGAAAAACTGTTTTTT.

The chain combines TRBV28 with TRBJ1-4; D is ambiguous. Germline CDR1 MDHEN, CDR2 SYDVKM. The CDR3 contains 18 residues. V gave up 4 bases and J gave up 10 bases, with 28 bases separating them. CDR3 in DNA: TGTGCCAGCAGTTCCCACTTAAAGGTTGAGACCACCCTGGGAAAACTGTTTTTT. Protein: CASSSHLKVETTLGKLFF.

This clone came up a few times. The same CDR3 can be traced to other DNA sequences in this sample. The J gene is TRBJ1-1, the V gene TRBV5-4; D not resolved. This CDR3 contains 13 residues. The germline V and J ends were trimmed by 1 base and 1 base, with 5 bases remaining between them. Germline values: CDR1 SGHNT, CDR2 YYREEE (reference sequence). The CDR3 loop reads CASSLRGNTEAFF. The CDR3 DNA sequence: TGTGCCAGCAGCTTGAGAGGGAACACTGAAGCTTTCTTT.

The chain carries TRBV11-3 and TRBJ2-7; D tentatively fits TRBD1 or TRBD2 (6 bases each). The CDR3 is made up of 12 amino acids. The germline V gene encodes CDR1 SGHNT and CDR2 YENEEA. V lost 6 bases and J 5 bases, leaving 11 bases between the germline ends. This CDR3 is CASRVEGDEQYF. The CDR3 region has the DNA TGTGCCAGCAGGGTGGAGGGGGACGAGCAGTACTTC.

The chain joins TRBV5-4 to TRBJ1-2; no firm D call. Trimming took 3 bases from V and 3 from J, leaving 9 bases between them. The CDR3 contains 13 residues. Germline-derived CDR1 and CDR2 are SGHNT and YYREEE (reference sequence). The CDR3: CASSYTEDYGYTF. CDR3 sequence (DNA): TGTGCCAGCAGCTACACGGAGGACTATGGCTACACCTTC.

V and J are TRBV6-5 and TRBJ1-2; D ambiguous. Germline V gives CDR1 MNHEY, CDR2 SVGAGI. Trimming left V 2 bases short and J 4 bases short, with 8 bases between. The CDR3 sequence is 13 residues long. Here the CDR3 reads CASSYLQSYGYTF. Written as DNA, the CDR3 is TGTGCCAGCAGTTACCTACAGAGCTATGGCTACACCTTC.

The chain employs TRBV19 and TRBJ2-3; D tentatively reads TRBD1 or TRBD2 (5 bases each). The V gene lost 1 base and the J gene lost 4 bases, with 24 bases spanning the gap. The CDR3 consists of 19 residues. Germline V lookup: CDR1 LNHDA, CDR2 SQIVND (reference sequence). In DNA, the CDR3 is TGTGCCAGTAGTATAGCCTTCCTCCACGGGACCCGGGGCCCAGATACGCAGTATTTT. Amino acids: CASSIAFLHGTRGPDTQYF.

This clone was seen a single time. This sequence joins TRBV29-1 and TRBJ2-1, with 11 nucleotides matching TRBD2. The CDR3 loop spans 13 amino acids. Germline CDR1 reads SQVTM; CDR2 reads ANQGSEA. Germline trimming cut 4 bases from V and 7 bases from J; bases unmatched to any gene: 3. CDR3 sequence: CSVVTSGGNEQFF. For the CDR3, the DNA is TGCAGCGTTGTTACTAGCGGGGGAAATGAGCAGTTCTTC.

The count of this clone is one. DNA of the CDR3: TGTGCCAGCAGCCCATGGGGGAGCCACAATGAGCAGTTCTTC. It yields the protein CASSPWGSHNEQFF. J is TRBJ2-1 and V is TRBV5-6, with D perhaps given as TRBD1 or TRBD2 (5 bases each). CDR1 is SGHDT, CDR2 YYEEEE, per germline. CDR3 length: 14 amino acids. The V end lost 4 bases, the J end lost 5 bases, and 13 bases lay between the germline ends. Using reference TRBV5-6 and TRBJ2-1 for the parts outside the CDR3, the full variable domain is DAGVTQSPTHLIKTRGQQVTLRCSPKSGHDTVSWYQQALGQGPQFIFQYYEEEERQRGNFPDRFSGHQFPNYSSELNVNALLLGDSALYLCASSPWGSHNEQFFGPGTRLTVL.

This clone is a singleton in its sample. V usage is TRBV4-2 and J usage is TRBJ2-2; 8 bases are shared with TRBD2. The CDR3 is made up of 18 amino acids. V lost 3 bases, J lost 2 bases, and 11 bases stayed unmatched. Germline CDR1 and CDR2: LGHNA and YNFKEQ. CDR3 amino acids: CASSHSSGSGDNTGELFF. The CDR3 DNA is TGTGCCAGCAGCCATTCCTCGGGTAGCGGGGATAACACCGGGGAGCTGTTTTTT.

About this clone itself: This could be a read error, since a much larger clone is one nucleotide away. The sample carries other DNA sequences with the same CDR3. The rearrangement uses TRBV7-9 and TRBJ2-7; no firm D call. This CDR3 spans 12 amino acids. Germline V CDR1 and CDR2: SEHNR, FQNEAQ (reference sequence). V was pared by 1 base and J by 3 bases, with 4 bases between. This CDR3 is CASSLGFYEQYF. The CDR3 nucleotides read TGTGCCAGCAGCTTAGGGTTCTACGAGCAGTACTTC.

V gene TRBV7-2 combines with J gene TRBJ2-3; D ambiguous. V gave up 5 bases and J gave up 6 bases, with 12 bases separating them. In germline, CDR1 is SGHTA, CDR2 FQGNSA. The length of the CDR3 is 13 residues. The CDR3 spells CASSRPVTDTQYF. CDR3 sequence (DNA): TGTGCCAGCAGCCGACCCGTCACGGATACGCAGTATTTT.

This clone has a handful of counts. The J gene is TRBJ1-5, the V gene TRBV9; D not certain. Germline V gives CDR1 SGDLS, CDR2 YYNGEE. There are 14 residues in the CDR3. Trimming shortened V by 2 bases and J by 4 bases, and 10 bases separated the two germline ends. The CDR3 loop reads CASSVGQNNQPQHF. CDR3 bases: TGTGCCAGCAGCGTTGGGCAGAATAATCAGCCCCAGCATTTT.

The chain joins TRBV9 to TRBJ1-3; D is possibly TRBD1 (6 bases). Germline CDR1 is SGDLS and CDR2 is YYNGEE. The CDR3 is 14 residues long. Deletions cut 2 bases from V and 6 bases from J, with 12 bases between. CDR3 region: CASSVSGEPNTIYF. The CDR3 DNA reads TGTGCCAGCAGCGTGTCAGGGGAGCCAAACACCATATATTTT.

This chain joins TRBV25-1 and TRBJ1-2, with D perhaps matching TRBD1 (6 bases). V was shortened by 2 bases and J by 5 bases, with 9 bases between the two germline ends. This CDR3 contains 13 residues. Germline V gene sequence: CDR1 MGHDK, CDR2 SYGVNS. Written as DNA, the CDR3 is TGTGCCAGCAGTGAACAGGGGATGTATGGCTACACCTTC. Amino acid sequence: CASSEQGMYGYTF.